The subject of this entry is one T cell receptor beta chain. Sequencing was at deep level. Assay used: immunoSEQ multiplex PCR; TCRdb lists only in-frame clones, some missing. This table has 450,000 to 500,000 clones, approximately 78% appearing once. The data originate from a study of shared clonotypes between healthy human individuals. Germline CDR1 and CDR2: SQVTM and ANQGSEA. The CDR3 sequence is 12 residues long. With V trimmed by 5 bases and J by 7 bases, 2 bases remained unmatched. There were no recent acute infections or vaccinations among the donors, who were healthy HIV-negative adults. Unsorted samples drew genomic DNA from about 100 million PBMCs.

V usage is TRBV29-1 and J usage is TRBJ1-4, with 9 positions matching TRBD1. This receptor was obtained from a woman aged 40 to 50 in good health. Some clones in this sample may be carry-over from other donors' samples. Sequenced: PBMCs. The CDR3 here is CSVSGQGEKLFF. The CDR3 DNA sequence: TGCAGCGTTTCGGGACAGGGTGAAAAACTGTTTTTT.